The clone carrying this T cell receptor (beta chain) has just a few counts. Expressed TCRB transcripts were sequenced because the isolated RNA had all been reverse transcribed beforehand. Using immunoSEQ multiplex PCR, the repertoire was profiled, and TCRdb retains in-frame clones only, with some absent. This sample has 400,000 to 450,000 clones; approximately 15% occur once, and the top ten carry 0.035% to 0.04%. The sample is drawn from a study of beta chain features in type 1 diabetes. With 0 bases removed from V and 10 bases from J, the gap between germline ends came to 20 bases. The germline V gene has CDR1 SGHRS and CDR2 YFSETQ. The CDR3 has 16 residues.

The source material was naive CD4+ T cells from blood. The rearrangement links TRBV5-1 to TRBJ2-1; TRBD1 or TRBD2 may be the D gene (5 bases each). The TCR was taken from a man aged 25 to 40 in good health. CDR3 amino acids: CASSLAWARGPKEQFF. Here the CDR3 DNA reads TGCGCCAGCAGCTTGGCCTGGGCTAGGGGACCCAAGGAGCAGTTCTTC.